This TCR beta chain originates from a study of neurological immune-mediated disorders. Study as a whole: Secondary progressive cases numbered 3 among the roughly 34 multiple sclerosis patients, while the other 31 were relapsing-remitting. Whole-study findings and limits: There was no clinical or MRI feature that showed an association with the multiple sclerosis repertoire cluster.

Concerning this clonotype itself: Its target is unknown. A junction end diverges from the germline sequence, so it may reflect a read error.

In every sequencing run, more than 180 million TCR-beta sequences were generated from 15-18 subjects. TCRdb redid the calling of the 5' RACE reads with MiXCR, one entry per CDR3 protein. Of more than 45,000 distinct CDR3 sequences in the sample, about 2.5% were seen once. Germline loops: CDR1 SGHKS, CDR2 YYEKEE (reference sequence). CDR3 length equals 13 residues. This chain uses TRBV5-5 with TRBJ1-6; D is ambiguous. The origin of this receptor is a middle-aged man with multiple sclerosis. The sample was PBMCs. CDR3 DNA: TGTGCCAGCAGCTTGGAGGGTCTGCCACCCCTACACTTT. Translated, it gives CASSLEGLPPLHF.